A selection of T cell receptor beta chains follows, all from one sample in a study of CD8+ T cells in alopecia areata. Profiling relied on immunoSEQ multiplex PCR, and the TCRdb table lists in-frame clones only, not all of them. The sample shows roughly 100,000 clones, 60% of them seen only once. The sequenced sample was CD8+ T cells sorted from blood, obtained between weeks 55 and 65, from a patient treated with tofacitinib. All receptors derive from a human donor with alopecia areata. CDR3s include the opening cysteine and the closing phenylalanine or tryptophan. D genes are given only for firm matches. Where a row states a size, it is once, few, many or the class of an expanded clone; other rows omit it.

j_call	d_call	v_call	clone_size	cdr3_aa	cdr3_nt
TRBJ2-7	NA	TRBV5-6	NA	CASSSDPIGLLGYEQYF	TGTGCCAGCAGTTCGGACCCCATCGGGCTCTTGGGTTACGAGCAGTACTTC
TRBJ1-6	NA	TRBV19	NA	CASSMVRADSPLHF	TGTGCCAGTAGTATGGTCCGGGCCGATTCACCCCTCCACTTT
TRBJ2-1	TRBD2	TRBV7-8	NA	CASSGLAGGLEQFF	TGTGCCAGCAGCGGACTAGCGGGGGGTTTGGAGCAGTTCTTC
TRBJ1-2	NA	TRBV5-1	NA	CASSYQRGFYGYTF	TGCGCCAGCAGCTACCAACGGGGGTTCTATGGCTACACCTTC
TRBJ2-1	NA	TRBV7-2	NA	CASSTWDTSYNEQFF	TGTGCCAGCAGCACATGGGACACATCCTACAATGAGCAGTTCTTC
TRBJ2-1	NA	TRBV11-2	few	CASSFGNEQFF	TGTGCCAGCAGCTTCGGGAATGAGCAGTTCTTC
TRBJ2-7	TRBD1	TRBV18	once	CASSPFTTGGTYEQYF	TGTGCCAGCTCACCATTTACTACAGGGGGTACCTACGAGCAGTACTTC
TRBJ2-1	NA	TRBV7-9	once	CASRPPWNEQFF	TGTGCCAGCAGACCCCCATGGAATGAGCAGTTCTTC
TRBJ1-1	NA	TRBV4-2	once	CASSQDRTAEAFF	TGTGCCAGCAGCCAAGATAGGACCGCTGAAGCTTTCTTT
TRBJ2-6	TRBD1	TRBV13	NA	CASSSGTDDSGANVLTF	TGTGCCAGCAGCTCCGGGACAGATGACTCTGGGGCCAACGTCCTGACTTTC
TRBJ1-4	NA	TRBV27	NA	CASSLSAGIGTNEKLFF	TGTGCCAGCAGTTTATCGGCCGGGATCGGAACTAATGAAAAACTGTTTTTT
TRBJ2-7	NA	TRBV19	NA	CASSNGPYEQYF	TGTGCCAGTAGTAACGGCCCCTACGAGCAGTACTTC
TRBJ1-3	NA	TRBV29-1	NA	CSVEVVGSGNTIYF	TGCAGCGTTGAGGTGGTGGGCTCTGGAAACACCATATATTTT
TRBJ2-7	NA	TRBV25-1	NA	CASSGLGRSSYEQYF	TGTGCCAGCAGTGGATTGGGAAGGAGCTCCTACGAGCAGTACTTC
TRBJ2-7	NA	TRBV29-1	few	CSVERPGTVAEQYF	TGCAGCGTTGAACGACCCGGGACGGTGGCCGAGCAGTACTTC
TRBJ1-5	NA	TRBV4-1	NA	CASSPDPRDNQPQHF	TGCGCCAGCAGCCCCGACCCTAGGGACAATCAGCCCCAGCATTTT
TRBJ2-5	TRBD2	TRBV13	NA	CASSFGAGGPLGETQYF	TGTGCCAGCAGCTTCGGAGCGGGGGGGCCGTTGGGAGAGACCCAGTACTTC
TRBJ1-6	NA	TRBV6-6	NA	CASSYAASGSPLHF	TGTGCCAGCAGTTACGCAGCGTCGGGGTCACCCCTCCACTTT
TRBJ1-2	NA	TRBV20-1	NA	CSAIRAGYTF	TGCAGTGCTATCAGGGCTGGCTACACCTTC
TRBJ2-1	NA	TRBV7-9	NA	CASSPMGTHYNEQFF	TGTGCCAGCAGCCCCATGGGTACTCACTACAATGAGCAGTTCTTC
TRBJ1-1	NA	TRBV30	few	CAWSVLGGTEAFF	TGTGCCTGGAGTGTACTGGGTGGCACTGAAGCTTTCTTT
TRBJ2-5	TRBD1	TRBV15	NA	CATSFAGQGLETQYF	TGTGCCACCAGCTTCGCGGGACAGGGGCTAGAGACCCAGTACTTC
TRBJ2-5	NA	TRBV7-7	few	CASSRWQETQYF	TGTGCTAGCAGCCGGTGGCAAGAGACCCAGTACTTC
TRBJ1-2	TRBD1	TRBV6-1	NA	CASKGTGDNGYGYTF	TGTGCCAGCAAGGGGACAGGGGACAATGGCTATGGCTACACCTTC
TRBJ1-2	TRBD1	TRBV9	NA	CASSERRTGGVYGYTF	TGTGCCAGCAGCGAGAGAAGGACAGGGGGCGTCTATGGCTACACCTTC
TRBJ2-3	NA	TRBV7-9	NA	CASSLGLPPHTDTQYF	TGTGCCAGCAGCTTAGGACTTCCTCCCCACACAGATACGCAGTATTTT
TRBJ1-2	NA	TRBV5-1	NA	CASSFPVVGQGKGLNYGYTF	TGCGCCAGCAGCTTCCCCGTCGTAGGGCAGGGCAAAGGCCTAAACTATGGCTACACCTTC
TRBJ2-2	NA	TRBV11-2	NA	CASSSSSGRGTGELFF	TGTGCCAGCAGCTCTAGTTCAGGGCGGGGCACCGGGGAGCTGTTTTTT
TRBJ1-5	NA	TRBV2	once	CASRSPGQRQPQHF	TGTGCCAGCAGAAGCCCGGGACAACGGCAGCCCCAGCATTTT
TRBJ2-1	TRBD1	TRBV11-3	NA	CASSLGQGPYNEQFF	TGTGCCAGCAGCTTGGGACAGGGCCCCTACAATGAGCAGTTCTTC
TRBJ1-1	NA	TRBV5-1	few	CASSLAPNTEAFF	TGCGCCAGCAGCTTAGCCCCGAACACTGAAGCTTTCTTT
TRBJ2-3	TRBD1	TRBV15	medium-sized	CATSLRDRGPTDTQYF	TGTGCCACCAGCTTACGAGACAGGGGTCCCACAGATACGCAGTATTTT
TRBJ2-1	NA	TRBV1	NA	CTSSQDAGSSGGQEQFF	TGCACCAGCAGCCAAGACGCCGGGTCTAGCGGGGGACAAGAGCAGTTCTTC
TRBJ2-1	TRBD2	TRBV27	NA	CASSPVLGLANEQFF	TGTGCCAGCAGTCCAGTATTAGGACTAGCGAATGAGCAGTTCTTC
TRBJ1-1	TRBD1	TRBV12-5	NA	CASGLPSGTVNTEAFF	TGTGCTAGTGGTTTGCCCTCCGGGACAGTGAACACTGAAGCTTTCTTT
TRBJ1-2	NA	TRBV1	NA	CTSSYGGYTF	TGCACCAGCAGCTACGGTGGCTACACCTTC
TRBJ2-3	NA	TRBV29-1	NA	CSVPEGVDTQYF	TGCAGCGTACCAGAGGGGGTAGATACGCAGTATTTT
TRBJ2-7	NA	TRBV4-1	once	CASSYPGSPYEQYF	TGCGCCAGCAGCTACCCCGGGTCCCCCTACGAGCAGTACTTC
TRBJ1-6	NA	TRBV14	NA	CASSQVGSSPLHF	TGTGCCAGCAGCCAAGTTGGAAGTTCACCCCTCCACTTT
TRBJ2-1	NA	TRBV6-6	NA	CASSYSPYGGNEQFF	TGTGCCAGCAGTTACTCGCCTTATGGGGGTAATGAGCAGTTCTTC
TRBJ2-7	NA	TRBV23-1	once	CASSQPRPLYEQYF	TGCGCCAGCAGTCAACCCCGGCCCCTTTACGAGCAGTACTTC
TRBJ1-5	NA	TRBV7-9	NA	CASSLSGREGGTSNQPQHF	TGTGCCAGCAGCTTAAGTGGGAGGGAAGGAGGAACGAGCAATCAGCCCCAGCATTTT
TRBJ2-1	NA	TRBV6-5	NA	CASSYGQGKYEQFF	TGTGCCAGCAGTTACGGCCAGGGGAAGTATGAGCAGTTCTTC
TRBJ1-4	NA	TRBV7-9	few	CASNPGEEEKLFF	TGTGCCAGCAACCCCGGGGAGGAGGAAAAACTGTTTTTT
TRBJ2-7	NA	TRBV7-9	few	CASSSRPYEQYF	TGTGCCAGCAGCTCCCGTCCCTACGAGCAGTACTTC
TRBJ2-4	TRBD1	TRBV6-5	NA	CASRPNDRAKNIQYF	TGTGCCAGCAGGCCTAATGACAGGGCAAAAAACATTCAGTACTTC
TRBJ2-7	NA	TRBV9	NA	CASSTGTEQYF	TGTGCCAGCAGCACGGGTACCGAGCAGTACTTC
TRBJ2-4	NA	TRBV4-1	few	CASSQDRLGTGVNIQYF	TGCGCCAGCAGCCAAGATCGTTTAGGGACTGGGGTCAACATTCAGTACTTC
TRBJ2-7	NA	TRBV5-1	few	CASSLDSGVHYEQYF	TGCGCCAGCAGCTTGGACTCCGGGGTACACTACGAGCAGTACTTC
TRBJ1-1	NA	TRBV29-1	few	CSVVSRGTEAFF	TGCAGCGTTGTAAGTCGGGGCACTGAAGCTTTCTTT
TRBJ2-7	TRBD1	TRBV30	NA	CAWRGTGAEQYF	TGTGCCTGGAGGGGGACAGGCGCAGAGCAGTACTTC
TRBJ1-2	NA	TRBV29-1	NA	CSVDPALGYGYTF	TGCAGCGTTGATCCAGCTCTAGGCTATGGCTACACCTTC
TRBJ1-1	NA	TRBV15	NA	CATSRAERGAGTEAFF	TGTGCCACCAGCAGAGCGGAACGGGGGGCAGGCACTGAAGCTTTCTTT
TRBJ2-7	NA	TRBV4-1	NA	CASSPGNSYEQYF	TGCGCCAGCAGCCCGGGTAACTCCTACGAGCAGTACTTC
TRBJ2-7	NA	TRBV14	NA	CASSQDPGQGISYEQYF	TGTGCCAGCAGCCAGGATCCGGGACAAGGGATCTCCTACGAGCAGTACTTC
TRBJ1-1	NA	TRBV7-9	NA	CASSLGNSYTEAFF	TGTGCCAGCAGCTTAGGAAACAGTTACACTGAAGCTTTCTTT
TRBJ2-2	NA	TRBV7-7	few	CASRSSGTGELFF	TGTGCCAGCAGGTCCTCGGGCACCGGGGAGCTGTTTTTT
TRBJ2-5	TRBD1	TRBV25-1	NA	CASSGIWDRGLETQYF	TGTGCCAGCAGTGGCATCTGGGACAGGGGTTTGGAGACCCAGTACTTC
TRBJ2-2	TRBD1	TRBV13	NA	CASRRDRGRTGELFF	TGTGCCAGCAGACGGGACAGGGGGAGGACAGGGGAGCTGTTTTTT